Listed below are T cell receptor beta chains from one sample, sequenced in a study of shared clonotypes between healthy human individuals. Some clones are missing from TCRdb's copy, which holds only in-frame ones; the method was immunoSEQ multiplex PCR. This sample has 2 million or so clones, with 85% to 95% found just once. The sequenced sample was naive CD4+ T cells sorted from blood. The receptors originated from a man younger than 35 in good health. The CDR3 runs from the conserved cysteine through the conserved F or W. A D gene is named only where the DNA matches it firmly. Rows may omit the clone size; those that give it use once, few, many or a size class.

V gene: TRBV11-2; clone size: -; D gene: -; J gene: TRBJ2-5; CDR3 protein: CASSLGQKETQYF; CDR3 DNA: TGTGCCAGCAGCTTAGGGCAGAAAGAGACCCAGTACTTC
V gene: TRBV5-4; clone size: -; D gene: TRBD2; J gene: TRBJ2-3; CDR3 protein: CASSLGAGGPDTQYF; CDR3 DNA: TGTGCCAGCAGCTTGGGAGCGGGGGGGCCAGATACGCAGTATTTT
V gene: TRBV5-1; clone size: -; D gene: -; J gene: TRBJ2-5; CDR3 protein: CASSRVLQETQYF; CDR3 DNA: TGCGCCAGCAGTCGGGTTCTACAAGAGACCCAGTACTTC
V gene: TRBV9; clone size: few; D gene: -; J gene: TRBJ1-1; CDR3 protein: CASSVERGTEAFF; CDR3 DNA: TGTGCCAGCAGCGTAGAAAGGGGCACTGAAGCTTTCTTT
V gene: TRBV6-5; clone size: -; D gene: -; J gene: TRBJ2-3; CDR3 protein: CASSYSRRPDTQYF; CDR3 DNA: TGTGCCAGCAGTTACTCTCGGCGACCAGATACGCAGTATTTT
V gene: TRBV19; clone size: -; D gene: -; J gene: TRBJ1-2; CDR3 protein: CASSMGGQESNYGYTF; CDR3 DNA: TGTGCCAGTAGTATGGGTGGGCAGGAGTCTAACTATGGCTACACCTTC
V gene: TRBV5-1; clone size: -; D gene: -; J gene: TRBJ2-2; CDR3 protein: CASSLGDSNTGELFF; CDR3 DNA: TGCGCCAGCAGCTTGGGGGATTCGAACACCGGGGAGCTGTTTTTT
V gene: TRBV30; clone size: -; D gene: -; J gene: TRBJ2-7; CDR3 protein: CAWSVPGGPYEQYF; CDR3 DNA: TGTGCCTGGAGTGTACCAGGCGGACCTTACGAGCAGTACTTC
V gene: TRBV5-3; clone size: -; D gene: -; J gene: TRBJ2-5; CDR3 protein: CARSLWAPRGQETQYF; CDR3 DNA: TGTGCCAGAAGCTTGTGGGCCCCCCGCGGGCAGGAGACCCAGTACTTC
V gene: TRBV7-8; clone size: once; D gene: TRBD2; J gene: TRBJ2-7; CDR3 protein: CASSLVLAGRNPYEQYF; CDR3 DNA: TGTGCCAGCAGCTTAGTATTAGCGGGCCGCAACCCCTACGAGCAGTACTTC
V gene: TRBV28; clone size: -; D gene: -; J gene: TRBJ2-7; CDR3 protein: CASSLSSGPTYEQYF; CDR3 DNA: TGTGCCAGCAGTTTATCCTCGGGCCCCACCTACGAGCAGTACTTC
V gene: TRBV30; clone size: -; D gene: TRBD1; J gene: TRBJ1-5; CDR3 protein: CAWSRGQGNQPQHF; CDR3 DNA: TGTGCCTGGAGTCGGGGACAGGGGAATCAGCCCCAGCATTTT
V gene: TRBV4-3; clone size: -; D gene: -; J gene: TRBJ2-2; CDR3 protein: CASSQVWPTGELFF; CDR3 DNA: TGCGCCAGCAGCCAAGTATGGCCCACCGGGGAGCTGTTTTTT
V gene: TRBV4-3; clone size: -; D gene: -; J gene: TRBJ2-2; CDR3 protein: CASSQDLGFTGELFF; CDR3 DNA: TGCGCCAGCAGCCAAGATTTAGGGTTTACCGGGGAGCTGTTTTTT
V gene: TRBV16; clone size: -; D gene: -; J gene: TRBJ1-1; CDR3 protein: CASSQIRGAGTEAFF; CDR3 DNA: TGTGCCAGCAGCCAGATCAGGGGCGCGGGCACTGAAGCTTTCTTT
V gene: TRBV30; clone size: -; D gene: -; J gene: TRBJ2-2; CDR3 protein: CAWSVQITGELFF; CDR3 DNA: TGTGCCTGGAGTGTACAGATAACCGGGGAGCTGTTTTTT
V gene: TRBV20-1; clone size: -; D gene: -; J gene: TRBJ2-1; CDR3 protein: CSARFLLEQFF; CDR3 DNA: TGCAGTGCTAGATTCCTACTTGAGCAGTTCTTC
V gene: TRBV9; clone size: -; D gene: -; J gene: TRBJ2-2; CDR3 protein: CASSVGGSGNTGELFF; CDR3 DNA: TGTGCCAGCAGCGTAGGAGGTAGCGGGAACACCGGGGAGCTGTTTTTT
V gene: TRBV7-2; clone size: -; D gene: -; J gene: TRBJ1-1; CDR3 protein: CASSPQGEAFF; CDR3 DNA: TGTGCCAGCAGCCCCCAAGGAGAAGCTTTCTTT
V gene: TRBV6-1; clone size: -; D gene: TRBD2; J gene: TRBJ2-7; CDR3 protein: CASSEGLVPYEQYF; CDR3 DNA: TGTGCCAGCAGTGAGGGACTAGTTCCCTACGAGCAGTACTTC
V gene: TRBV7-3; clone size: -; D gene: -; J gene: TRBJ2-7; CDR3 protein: CASSLSRTSYEQYF; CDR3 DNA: TGTGCCAGCAGCTTAAGTCGGACATCCTACGAGCAGTACTTC
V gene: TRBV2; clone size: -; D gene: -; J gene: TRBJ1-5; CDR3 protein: CASNVGYQPQHF; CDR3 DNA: TGTGCCAGCAATGTGGGGTATCAGCCCCAGCATTTT
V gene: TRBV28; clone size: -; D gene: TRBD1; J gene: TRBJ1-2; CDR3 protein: CASSLPPGQGAQYGYTF; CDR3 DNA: TGTGCCAGCAGTCTCCCCCCGGGACAGGGGGCGCAGTATGGCTACACCTTC